This T cell receptor (beta chain) comes out of a study of CD8+ T cells in alopecia areata. General study findings and limits: Sequencing of scalp samples also includes resident alphabeta T cells from normal skin. Alopecia totalis/universalis scalp especially showed more expanded CD8+ clones than normal scalp.

Extracted RNA was reverse transcribed, and the resulting cDNA served as sequencing template. The protocol was immunoSEQ multiplex PCR, while the TCRdb copy is restricted to in-frame clones and leaves out a portion. The data contain over 150,000 clones, 45% to 70% of them seen just once; the ten biggest clones take up around 5%. A word on this clone: The antigen is undetermined.

Germline V gene lookup returns CDR1 SEHNR and CDR2 FQNEAQ (reference sequence). Trimming cost V 5 bases and J 8 bases, with 12 bases left between them. The CDR3 sequence is 13 residues long. Sequencing was performed on CD8+ T cells sorted from blood. The V and J genes are TRBV7-9 and TRBJ2-2, with D possibly matching TRBD2 (5 bases). This TCR was recovered from a human donor in good health. CDR3 region: CASSDGRLGELFF. The CDR3, as DNA: TGTGCCAGCAGCGACGGGCGACTAGGGGAGCTGTTTTTT.